Listed below are T cell receptor beta chains from one sample, sequenced in a study of molecular identifiers for immune sequencing clone quantification. TCRdb ran MiXCR on the PCR reads and lists one entry per CDR3 protein. The repertoire has around 480,000 distinct CDR3 sequences, about a fifth of them found once; the top ten carry 0.7% to 0.95%. Source material: naive CD8+ T cells from blood, with Jurkat cell RNA spiked in. The receptors shown here come from a human donor in good health. Some libraries in this study had Jurkat cell RNA spiked in. Each CDR3 is given with its conserved first and last residue. Each record gives: V gene, D gene, J gene, CDR3 length, clone size, CDR3 DNA, CDR3 protein. D genes are given only for firm matches. A clone size is listed for some rows: how often the clone was seen (once, few, many), or a class if it is expanded.

>TRBV19|NA|TRBJ2-1|15|few
TGTGCCAGTAGCCGGTTAGGCGGGGATGTCAATGAGCAGTTCTTC
CASSRLGGDVNEQFF
>TRBV29-1|NA|TRBJ2-3|14|many
TGCAGCGTTGAAGGTCAACTTCACACAGATACGCAGTATTTT
CSVEGQLHTDTQYF
>TRBV30|NA|TRBJ2-3|13|NA
TGTGCCTGGAGTCGGCTAGCTACAGGTACGCAGTATTTT
CAWSRLATGTQYF
>TRBV6-6|TRBD1|TRBJ2-7|12|NA
TGTGCCACGGGACAGGTGGGCTACGAGCAGTACTTC
CATGQVGYEQYF
>TRBV19|TRBD1|TRBJ1-5|15|NA
TGTGCCAGTAGTATAGCACAGGGGTTTTTTCAGCCCCAGCATTTT
CASSIAQGFFQPQHF
>TRBV7-9|NA|TRBJ1-1|13|many
TGTGCCAGCAGCTTAGGGGGTCTGTGGGAAGCTTTCTTT
CASSLGGLWEAFF
>TRBV7-6|NA|TRBJ1-6|13|few
TGTGCCAGCAGCGAACTAGTAGATTCACCCCTCCACTTT
CASSELVDSPLHF
>TRBV4-1|NA|TRBJ2-1|17|few
TGCGCCAGCAGCCAAGATCTAGGTACGCCGGGACACAGTGAGCAGTTCTTC
CASSQDLGTPGHSEQFF
>TRBV19|NA|TRBJ2-1|17|NA
TGTGCCAGTAGTATTTGGGTTGTTAGTGTTGGGGGAGATGAGCAGTTCTTC
CASSIWVVSVGGDEQFF
>TRBV20-1|NA|TRBJ2-2|13|NA
TGCGCCCCGAGTGCTATCAACACCGGGGAGCTGTTTTTT
CAPSAINTGELFF
>TRBV7-8|TRBD1|TRBJ1-1|16|many
TGTGCCAGCAGCTACTCGGACAGGGGATGGAACACTGAAGCTTTCTTT
CASSYSDRGWNTEAFF
>TRBV30|NA|TRBJ2-7|13|NA
TGTGCCTGGGGACTAAAGGGGTCATACGAGCAGTACTTC
CAWGLKGSYEQYF
>TRBV11-2|NA|TRBJ1-1|15|many
TGTGCCAGCAGCTTAGAAAGACAACCAAACACTGAAGCTTTCTTT
CASSLERQPNTEAFF
>TRBV11-2|NA|TRBJ1-6|16|NA
TGTGCCAGCAGCCAGGGCTGGGGACAATATAATTCACCCCTCCACTTT
CASSQGWGQYNSPLHF
>TRBV5-1|TRBD2|TRBJ2-7|15|NA
TGCGCCAGCAGCTTGGTAATTAGCGGGGGCTACGAGCAGTACTTC
CASSLVISGGYEQYF
>TRBV27|TRBD2|TRBJ2-7|14|few
TGTGCCAGCAGACCCGGGACTAGCGGTTACGAGCAGTACTTC
CASRPGTSGYEQYF
>TRBV13|NA|TRBJ2-7|14|few
TGTGCCAGCAGCTTAGGCGCCAGGGAATTCGAGCAGTACTTC
CASSLGAREFEQYF
>TRBV5-1|NA|TRBJ1-1|12|many
TGCGCCAGCAGCTTGGACAGACTTAAAGCTTTCTTT
CASSLDRLKAFF
>TRBV7-9|TRBD1|TRBJ1-1|12|many
TGTGCCAGCAGCGCCCGGACAGGGGAGGCTTTCTTT
CASSARTGEAFF
>TRBV24-1|NA|TRBJ2-3|16|many
TGTGCCACCAGTGACCCAGGGGAGTTCCCCACAGATACGCAGTATTTT
CATSDPGEFPTDTQYF
>TRBV2|NA|TRBJ1-3|11|few
TGTGCCAGCACCCCCGGTAACACCATATATTTT
CASTPGNTIYF
>TRBV18|NA|TRBJ1-1|15|few
TGTGCCAGCTCCGGGGGGGGAGGTGTGAACACTGAAGCTTTCTTT
CASSGGGGVNTEAFF
>TRBV7-9|NA|TRBJ1-1|15|NA
TGTGCCAGCAGCTTTACAGGGTCTACGAACACTGAAGCTATCTTT
CASSFTGSTNTEAIF
>TRBV11-2|NA|TRBJ1-4|17|NA
TGTGCCAGCAGCTTAGCGGCGGTTGGGCCGGGTTATGAAAAACTGTTTTTT
CASSLAAVGPGYEKLFF
>TRBV27|TRBD1|TRBJ2-7|13|many
TGTGCCAGCAGTTCGGGACAGGACTACGAGCAGTACTTC
CASSSGQDYEQYF
>TRBV5-6|NA|TRBJ2-7|11|few
TGTGCCAGCAGCGCCGGGGACGAGCAGTACTTC
CASSAGDEQYF
>TRBV14|TRBD1|TRBJ2-7|15|NA
TGTGCCAGCAGCCCAGTTCGAGGGACAGTGGGAGAGCAGTACTTC
CASSPVRGTVGEQYF
>TRBV12-3/TRBV12-4|NA|TRBJ2-3|17|many
TGTGCCAGCAGCTCGCCCCCGGGGGCTGCTAGCACAGATACGCAGTATTTT
CASSSPPGAASTDTQYF
>TRBV28|NA|TRBJ1-5|14|many
TGTGCCAGCAGGTACATCGGGGGTGATCAGCCCCAGCATTTT
CASRYIGGDQPQHF
>TRBV5-4|NA|TRBJ1-1|13|NA
TGTGCCAGCAGCTTGGACGACAGCTTTGAAGCTTTCTTT
CASSLDDSFEAFF
>TRBV6-5|NA|TRBJ2-3|15|few
TGTGCCAGCGCCTTGGAGGGGGTAGGGACAGATACGCAGTATTTT
CASALEGVGTDTQYF
>TRBV7-9|NA|TRBJ2-3|16|many
TGTGCCAGCAGCCAACTGGGGGATTCTAGCACAGATACGCAGTATTTT
CASSQLGDSSTDTQYF
>TRBV5-1|TRBD1|TRBJ2-3|15|many
TGCGCCAGCAGCTTGGCCGGGACAGAGACAGATACGCAGTATTTT
CASSLAGTETDTQYF
>TRBV5-4|NA|TRBJ1-3|17|NA
TGTGCCAGCAGCTTGGGCAGCACGGTTCCCTCTGGAAACACCATATATTTT
CASSLGSTVPSGNTIYF
>TRBV7-9|NA|TRBJ2-4|13|many
TGTGCCAGCAGCTTAGTACAGGAAAACATTCAGTACTTC
CASSLVQENIQYF
>TRBV6-2/TRBV6-3|NA|TRBJ2-5|11|NA
TGTGCCAGCAGTGAAAACGGCTCCCAGTACTTC
CASSENGSQYF
>TRBV20-1|NA|TRBJ2-1|14|many
TGCAGTGCTAGAGGACTAGTTTCGGTAGTTGAGCAGTTCTTC
CSARGLVSVVEQFF
>TRBV7-9|TRBD2|TRBJ2-2|14|many
TGTGCCAGCCGGCGGGAGGCGAACACCGGGGAGCTGTTTTTT
CASRREANTGELFF
>TRBV4-1|NA|TRBJ1-1|13|many
TGCGCCAGCAGCCCTTTGGCCGACACTGAAGCTTTCTTT
CASSPLADTEAFF
>TRBV4-3|NA|TRBJ1-6|16|NA
TGCGCCAGCAGCCAAGATAAAGGCGGCTATAATTCACCCCTCCACTTT
CASSQDKGGYNSPLHF
>TRBV18|NA|TRBJ1-4|15|many
TGTGCCAGCTCACCACCGAACAGATATAATGAAAAACTGTTTTTT
CASSPPNRYNEKLFF
>TRBV30|NA|TRBJ2-7|12|NA
TGTGCCTGGAGTAGGACCGTCGATGAGCAGTACTTC
CAWSRTVDEQYF
>TRBV4-1|TRBD2|TRBJ2-7|13|many
TGCGCCAGCAGCCAAGAGGGAGGGCTCGAGCAGTACTTC
CASSQEGGLEQYF